These T cell receptor beta chains were read from a single sample in a study of CD8 T cells in Susac syndrome. A single record per CDR3 protein comes from TCRdb applying MiXCR to the immunoSEQ multiplex PCR reads. The sample has approximately 150,000 distinct CDR3 sequences; 90% to 95% are singletons. Sequencing used CD4+ T cells from PBMCs. The source of these receptors is a human donor in good health. Both conserved end residues are part of each CDR3. D genes are given only for firm matches. Rows may omit the clone size; those that give it use once, few, many or a size class.

v_call: TRBV6-1
d_call: .
clone_size: .
j_call: TRBJ2-4
cdr3_aa: CASSDTNIQYF
cdr3_nt: TGTGCCAGCAGTGACACCAACATTCAGTACTTC

v_call: TRBV27
d_call: .
clone_size: .
j_call: TRBJ1-2
cdr3_aa: CASRPTVNYGYTF
cdr3_nt: TGTGCCAGCAGACCGACAGTGAACTATGGCTACACCTTC

v_call: TRBV12-3/TRBV12-4
d_call: TRBD1
clone_size: .
j_call: TRBJ2-3
cdr3_aa: CASRPDRGYTDTQYF
cdr3_nt: TGTGCCAGCCGACCTGACAGGGGGTACACAGATACGCAGTATTTT

v_call: TRBV5-1
d_call: TRBD2
clone_size: .
j_call: TRBJ2-7
cdr3_aa: CASSYLPLLAGSSGEQYF
cdr3_nt: TGCGCCAGCAGCTACCTACCCTTACTAGCGGGGTCCTCAGGGGAGCAGTACTTC

v_call: TRBV10-3
d_call: .
clone_size: .
j_call: TRBJ2-2
cdr3_aa: CAISGRLNTGELFF
cdr3_nt: TGTGCCATCAGTGGGCGGTTGAACACCGGGGAGCTGTTTTTT

v_call: TRBV11-2
d_call: TRBD2
clone_size: .
j_call: TRBJ2-5
cdr3_aa: CASSLTRLAGQETQYF
cdr3_nt: TGTGCCAGCAGCCTAACTCGACTAGCGGGACAAGAGACCCAGTACTTC

v_call: TRBV29-1
d_call: .
clone_size: .
j_call: TRBJ1-4
cdr3_aa: CSFSGVNEKLFF
cdr3_nt: TGCAGCTTCTCCGGGGTTAATGAAAAACTGTTTTTT

v_call: TRBV7-9
d_call: .
clone_size: .
j_call: TRBJ1-1
cdr3_aa: CASSFASGPNTEAFF
cdr3_nt: TGTGCCAGCAGTTTTGCGTCTGGACCGAACACTGAAGCTTTCTTT

v_call: TRBV4-2
d_call: .
clone_size: .
j_call: TRBJ2-6
cdr3_aa: CASSQDVSSGANVLTF
cdr3_nt: TGTGCCAGCAGCCAAGATGTAAGCTCTGGGGCCAACGTCCTGACTTTC

v_call: TRBV7-2
d_call: .
clone_size: .
j_call: TRBJ1-2
cdr3_aa: CASSPSAGGYGYTF
cdr3_nt: TGTGCCAGCAGCCCCTCCGCCGGGGGCTATGGCTACACCTTC

v_call: TRBV18
d_call: .
clone_size: .
j_call: TRBJ1-1
cdr3_aa: CASSPGKDTEAFF
cdr3_nt: TGTGCCAGCTCACCGGGGAAGGACACTGAAGCTTTCTTT

v_call: TRBV5-1
d_call: TRBD2
clone_size: .
j_call: TRBJ2-3
cdr3_aa: CASSDGFSGGTTDTQYF
cdr3_nt: TGCGCCAGCAGCGACGGGTTTAGCGGGGGAACCACAGATACGCAGTATTTT

v_call: TRBV5-1
d_call: .
clone_size: .
j_call: TRBJ2-5
cdr3_aa: CASSLEAVLETQYF
cdr3_nt: TGCGCCAGCAGCTTGGAGGCGGTATTAGAGACCCAGTACTTC

v_call: TRBV2
d_call: TRBD1
clone_size: .
j_call: TRBJ2-1
cdr3_aa: CASAGTGNNEQFF
cdr3_nt: TGTGCCAGCGCCGGGACAGGGAACAATGAGCAGTTCTTC

v_call: TRBV7-9
d_call: TRBD2
clone_size: once
j_call: TRBJ2-5
cdr3_aa: CASSLAAGGETQYF
cdr3_nt: TGTGCCAGCAGCTTAGCTGCGGGGGGAGAGACCCAGTACTTC

v_call: TRBV4-1
d_call: .
clone_size: .
j_call: TRBJ1-5
cdr3_aa: CASSQEGFSNQPQHF
cdr3_nt: TGCGCCAGCAGCCAAGAAGGTTTTAGCAATCAGCCCCAGCATTTT

v_call: TRBV27
d_call: .
clone_size: .
j_call: TRBJ1-4
cdr3_aa: CASSREATNEKLFF
cdr3_nt: TGTGCCAGCAGTCGAGAAGCAACTAATGAAAAACTGTTTTTT

v_call: TRBV5-1
d_call: .
clone_size: .
j_call: TRBJ1-1
cdr3_aa: CASSSGTENTEAFF
cdr3_nt: TGCGCCAGCAGCTCAGGGACGGAGAACACTGAAGCTTTCTTT

v_call: TRBV5-8
d_call: .
clone_size: .
j_call: TRBJ1-1
cdr3_aa: CASSLDGRTEAFF
cdr3_nt: TGTGCCAGCAGCTTGGACGGGAGAACTGAAGCTTTCTTT

v_call: TRBV11-2
d_call: .
clone_size: .
j_call: TRBJ1-5
cdr3_aa: CASSLGPGENQPQHF
cdr3_nt: TGTGCCAGCAGCTTAGGGCCGGGGGAGAATCAGCCCCAGCATTTT

v_call: TRBV10-2
d_call: TRBD1
clone_size: once
j_call: TRBJ2-3
cdr3_aa: CASSDTGTDPTDTQYF
cdr3_nt: TGCGCCAGCAGTGATACGGGGACAGATCCCACAGATACGCAGTATTTT

v_call: TRBV7-2
d_call: .
clone_size: .
j_call: TRBJ1-2
cdr3_aa: CASSHTKGYGYTF
cdr3_nt: TGTGCCAGCAGCCATACAAAGGGCTATGGCTACACCTTC

v_call: TRBV20-1
d_call: .
clone_size: .
j_call: TRBJ1-4
cdr3_aa: CSARAGAGEKLFF
cdr3_nt: TGCAGTGCGCGAGCAGGAGCGGGGGAAAAACTGTTTTTT